The subject of this entry is one T cell receptor beta chain. The data are from a study of blood T cell repertoires in COVID-19. About the research overall: Samples representing acute and convalescent COVID-19 were sourced from the United States, Italy and Spain. PBMCs, B-cell-depleted T cells, or T cells provided the cDNA or gDNA that made up the material.

CDR1 and CDR2 from the germline V gene are MNHEY and SVGAGI. V gave up 4 bases and J gave up 7 bases; unmatched junction bases: 2. This CDR3 region has 13 residues. Libraries were prepared by immunoSEQ multiplex PCR; TCRdb keeps only in-frame clonotypes and omits some of them. The data show roughly 170,000 clones, with 80% to 90% seen just once and around 20% held by the top ten. The receptor's source is a man aged 65-85 years with active or convalescent COVID-19. J is TRBJ1-1 and V is TRBV6-5, with 11 positions matching TRBD1. The sequenced material came from peripheral blood. CDR3 amino acids: CASSWTGGNEAFF. The DNA of the CDR3 is TGTGCCAGCAGTTGGACAGGGGGCAATGAAGCTTTCTTT.